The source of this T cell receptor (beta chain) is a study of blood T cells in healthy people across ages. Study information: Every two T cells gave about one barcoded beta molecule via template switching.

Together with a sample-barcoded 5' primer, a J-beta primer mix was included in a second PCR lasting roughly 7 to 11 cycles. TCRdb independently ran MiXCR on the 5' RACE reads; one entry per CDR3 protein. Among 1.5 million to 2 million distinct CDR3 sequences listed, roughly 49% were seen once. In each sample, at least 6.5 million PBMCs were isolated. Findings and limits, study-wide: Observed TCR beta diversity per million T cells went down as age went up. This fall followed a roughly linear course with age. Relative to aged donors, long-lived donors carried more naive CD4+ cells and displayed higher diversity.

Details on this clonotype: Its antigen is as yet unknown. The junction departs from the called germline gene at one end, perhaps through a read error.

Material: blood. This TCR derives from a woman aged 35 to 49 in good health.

The CDR3 bases are TGCAGCGTTGAGCCCACGACTAGCGGGGGTTCCTACGAGCATTACTTC. The encoded protein is CSVEPTTSGGSYEHYF. This rearrangement joins TRBV29-1 to TRBJ2-7; 12 bases map to TRBD2. This CDR3 is 16 amino acids long. Per the germline V gene, CDR1 is SQVTM and CDR2 is ANQGSEA.